These T cell receptor beta chains were read from a single sample in a study of cytomegalovirus exposure and HLA in healthy donors. TCRdb keeps only in-frame clones here, not all; method: immunoSEQ multiplex PCR. The table lists roughly 100,000 clones, roughly 75% of them singletons. The sample was PBMCs. All receptors derive from an older woman in good health and CMV-seronegative. The conserved cysteine and the conserved F or W are not part of the CDR3 here.

>TRBV6-5
ASRAVAKNIQY
>TRBV5-1
ASSLSGTGVYEQY
>TRBV4-1
ASSQGLSYEQY
>TRBV6-5
ASSSGTYEQY
>TRBV27
ASRKQGSGSQPQH
>TRBV10-3
AISEGVWQGDGYT
>TRBV25-1
ASSAQGGQPQH
>TRBV27
ASSLRPGDTGELF
>TRBV10-3
AISESIGGRF
>TRBV5-6
ASSLTDRGDIQY
>TRBV5-4
ASSRNPSGGNTEAF
>TRBV29-1
SAAGTPGRNEQF
>TRBV7-9
ASSARGNTEAF
>TRBV2
ASRETSGRSGELF
>TRBV9
ASSVVGQGAYGYT
>TRBV7-8
ASSLFAGAMDTQY
>TRBV7-6
ARGDRGDVDGYT
>TRBV6-5
ASSSDSYFTDTQY
>TRBV30
AWSEGQDNMNTEAF
>TRBV29-1
SVTGQGGSTDTQY
>TRBV6-5
ASSFGTGDNYEQY
>TRBV19
ASSMFPGVNEKLF
>TRBV9
ASSAEVERGLHEQF
>TRBV7-9
ASSLLGPDTEAF
>TRBV28
ATLAGSYNEQF
>TRBV7-2
ASSLVRTEAF
>TRBV27
ASSPQGLAANTGELF
>TRBV19
ASSPPGLASYNEQF
>TRBV19
ASTSGGVGLNTEAF